These T cell receptor beta chains were read from a single sample in a study of shared clonotypes between healthy human individuals. Only in-frame clones appear in the TCRdb table, and some are missing; sequencing was by immunoSEQ multiplex PCR. The sample includes some 2,100,000 clones, roughly 91% of them seen just once. The sequencing sample was made of naive CD8+ T cells from PBMCs. The source is a man aged 18 to 35 in good health. Some clones in this sample may be carry-over from other donors' samples. The CDR3 runs from the conserved cysteine through the conserved F or W. The D gene is left open where the match is weak. Clone size is shown for a subset of rows, as once, few, many or a class of expanded clone.

CDR3nt	CDR3aa	d_gene	j_gene	abundance	v_gene	len
TGTGCCAGCAGTGATAGTCGGCTGGGCTACACCTTC	CASSDSRLGYTF	-	TRBJ1-2	-	TRBV6-4	12
TGCGCCAGCATCGGACAGGGGGCGTACGAGCAGTACTTC	CASIGQGAYEQYF	TRBD1	TRBJ2-7	once	TRBV5-1	13
TGTGCCAGTACGGGGGGTGACAATGAGCAGTTCTTC	CASTGGDNEQFF	TRBD2	TRBJ2-1	-	TRBV27	12
TGTGCCTGGAGTGTTCTCGACTCCTACAATGAGCAGTTCTTC	CAWSVLDSYNEQFF	-	TRBJ2-1	-	TRBV30	14
TGTGCCAGCAGCCGAGGGACAGCGAATGAAAAACTGTTTTTT	CASSRGTANEKLFF	TRBD1	TRBJ1-4	-	TRBV7-6	14
TGTGCCAGCAGCGAAGACAGGGGCACCTACGAGCAGTACTTC	CASSEDRGTYEQYF	TRBD1	TRBJ2-7	-	TRBV7-8	14
TGTGCCAGTAGTGGGGGAGTTCGGGGCCCCGAGAGTACAGATACGCAGTATTTT	CASSGGVRGPESTDTQYF	-	TRBJ2-3	once	TRBV19	18
TGTGCCAGTAGTTTATGGGGGGGGCCCAATCAGCCCCAGCATTTT	CASSLWGGPNQPQHF	-	TRBJ1-5	-	TRBV19	15
TGTGCCAGCAGCACCGCCCTACAGGGGGAGGCCAAAAACATTCAGTACTTC	CASSTALQGEAKNIQYF	TRBD1	TRBJ2-4	-	TRBV7-9	17
TGCGCCAGCAGCCAAGAGACGGGGCGGGAGTATTACGAGCAGTACTTC	CASSQETGREYYEQYF	TRBD2	TRBJ2-7	-	TRBV4-1	16
TGTGCCAGCAGCCAAAAGGGACAGAGAGGCTACACCTTC	CASSQKGQRGYTF	TRBD1	TRBJ1-2	few	TRBV14	13
TGCGCCAGCAGCTTGTTCAGGAACATTTACACCGGGGAGCTGTTTTTT	CASSLFRNIYTGELFF	-	TRBJ2-2	-	TRBV5-1	16